This entry describes one T cell receptor (beta chain). The junction differs from germline at one of its ends, possibly a read error. These data come from a study of glioma-infiltrating T cells after dendritic cell vaccination. The CDR3 has 17 amino acids. Germline assignment: CDR1 SGHAT and CDR2 FQNNGV. The repertoire was sequenced with immunoSEQ multiplex PCR; TCRdb's copy has only in-frame clones and lacks some. This table has about 73,000 clones, roughly 80% appearing once. The receptor was derived from a human donor with glioblastoma. This chain connects TRBV11-2 to TRBJ1-1, with TRBD1 as a possible D gene (5 bases). The sample was blood, taken before dendritic cell vaccination. CDR3 region: CVSSFRAGEGENTEAFF. Written as DNA, the CDR3 is TGTGTCAGCAGCTTTCGTGCGGGGGAAGGGGAGAACACTGAAGCTTTCTTT.